Shown below are 12 T cell receptor beta chains from a single sample sequenced in a study of T cells in Graves' hyperthyroidism and ophthalmopathy. The CDR3 regions of TCR beta were amplified from RNA transcripts. First-round RT-PCR of the TCR CDR3 relied on the HTBI primer set. TCRdb redid the calling of the multiplex PCR reads with MiXCR, one entry per CDR3 protein. The sample has approximately 200,000 distinct CDR3 sequences, about 16% seen once; the top ten hold about 45%. The source material was blood. Source of these receptors: a man aged 40-55 years with Graves' hyperthyroidism.

This clonotype has a count of ten or more. The CDR3 DNA follows: TGTGCCAGCAGTTACTCGAACTCGGGGGGAGAGACCCAGTACTTC. Translated: CASSYSNSGGETQYF. The J gene is TRBJ2-5, the V gene TRBV6-6; 7 nucleotides agree with TRBD2. In germline, CDR1 is MNHNY, CDR2 SVGAGI (reference sequence). J lost 4 bases, V lost 0 bases, and 5 bases had no gene match. The CDR3 extends over 15 amino acids.

This clonotype was observed many times. This chain links TRBV20-1 with TRBJ2-2; D not resolved. This CDR3 comprises 12 residues. The V and J ends lost 3 bases and 6 bases respectively, with 8 bases between them. Per germline, CDR1 DFQATT and CDR2 SNEGSKA (reference sequence). CDR3 sequence: CSASQGAGELFF. The CDR3 nucleotides read TGCAGTGCTAGCCAAGGTGCCGGGGAGCTGTTTTTT.

This clonotype was seen more than once but under ten times. The chain uses TRBV7-9 and TRBJ1-3, with D tentatively TRBD1 (6 bases). Germline CDR1 is SEHNR and CDR2 is FQNEAQ (reference sequence). The CDR3 runs 13 residues. Trimming removed 5 bases from V and 4 bases from J, with 9 bases in between. The CDR3 DNA sequence: TGTGCCAGCAGCCCGACAGGAGGAAACACCATATATTTT. It specifies CASSPTGGNTIYF.

The chain joins TRBV6-2 or TRBV6-3 to TRBJ2-3, with 8 bases identical to TRBD2. Germline CDR1 and CDR2: MNHEY and SVGEGT. With 4 bases clipped from V and 4 bases from J, the junction kept 13 bases outside the gene matches. The CDR3 is 17 residues long. CDR3 protein: CASSLGEAGGAADTQYF. The CDR3 region has the DNA TGTGCCAGCAGTTTGGGGGAGGCCGGGGGGGCCGCAGATACGCAGTATTTT.

This clonotype was counted at least ten times. Germline and junction disagree at one end, which may indicate a read error. The chain employs TRBV20-1 and TRBJ2-5, with D hard to call. This CDR3 spans 15 amino acids. The germline CDR1 and CDR2 sequences are DFQATT and SNEGSKA (reference sequence). The CDR3 reads CSAREMGQAGETQYF. The CDR3 coding sequence is TGCAGTGCTCGAGAGATGGGCCAGGCCGGAGAGACCCAGTACTTC.

In this sample, this clonotype turned up many times. The genes are TRBV20-1 and TRBJ2-3; D not certain. The V end was cut by 3 bases, the J end by 2 bases, with 9 bases between. The CDR3 consists of 13 residues. Germline V lookup: CDR1 DFQATT, CDR2 SNEGSKA (reference sequence). This CDR3 is CSASQKLTDTQYF. The CDR3 nucleotides are TGCAGTGCTAGTCAGAAACTCACAGATACGCAGTATTTT.

This chain links TRBV11-2 with TRBJ2-5; perhaps TRBD1 as D (6 bases). Trimming cost V 2 bases and J 1 base, with 11 bases left between them. The CDR3 spans 15 residues. Germline V gives CDR1 SGHAT, CDR2 FQNNGV. Here the CDR3 reads CASSLPLDSQETQYF. As DNA, the CDR3 is TGTGCCAGCAGCTTACCCCTGGACAGCCAAGAGACCCAGTACTTC.

Ten or more counts support this clonotype. This sequence joins TRBV30 and TRBJ2-2; either TRBD1 or TRBD2 may supply D (5 bases each). Germline CDR1 GTSNPN, CDR2 SVGIG (reference sequence). V was trimmed by 0 bases and J by 6 bases, leaving 11 bases between them. This CDR3 region has 14 residues. In nucleotides, the CDR3 is TGTGCCTGGAGTGTACTACGGGGCGCCGGGGAGCTGTTTTTT. Protein product: CAWSVLRGAGELFF. The full variable domain, with the rest looked up from reference TRBV30 and TRBJ2-2, is SQTIHQWPATLVQPVGSPLSLECTVEGTSNPNLYWYRQAAGRGLQLLFYSVGIGQISSEVPQNLSASRPQDRQFILSSKKLLLSDSGFYLCAWSVLRGAGELFFGEGSRLTVL.

This clonotype was recorded at least ten times. The chain combines TRBV20-1 with TRBJ1-2, with D unresolved. Germline V gene data show CDR1 as DFQATT and CDR2 as SNEGSKA (reference sequence). The length of the CDR3 is 10 residues. V lost 3 bases and J 8 bases, leaving 7 bases between the germline ends. The CDR3: CSARWWGYTF. The CDR3 DNA reads TGCAGTGCTAGGTGGTGGGGCTACACCTTC.

The chain joins TRBV20-1 to TRBJ1-1; D is perhaps TRBD1 (5 bases). V lost 5 bases and J lost 5, with 15 bases in between. CDR3 length: 13 amino acids. Germline V lookup: CDR1 DFQATT, CDR2 SNEGSKA (reference sequence). CDR3 region: CSALETVTTEAFF. CDR3 coding DNA: TGCAGTGCTCTAGAGACAGTGACAACTGAAGCTTTCTTT.

The sample holds a few counts of this clonotype. The genes are TRBV9 and TRBJ2-5; 8 nucleotides line up with TRBD1. CDR3 length: 14 residues. Germline V lookup: CDR1 SGDLS, CDR2 YYNGEE. Germline trimming cut 3 bases from V and 5 bases from J; bases unmatched to any gene: 6. DNA of the CDR3: TGTGCCAGCAGCGCGACAGGGGCTGGGGAGACCCAGTACTTC. Its protein product is CASSATGAGETQYF.

This clonotype was counted ten times or more. J is TRBJ1-5 and V is TRBV20-1, with D unresolved. Trimming removed 0 bases from V and 1 base from J, with 7 bases in between. The CDR3 extends over 14 amino acids. Germline CDR1 and CDR2: DFQATT and SNEGSKA (reference sequence). The CDR3 DNA is TGCAGTGCTAGAGAGGGAAACAGCAATCAGCCCCAGCATTTT. The encoded protein is CSAREGNSNQPQHF.